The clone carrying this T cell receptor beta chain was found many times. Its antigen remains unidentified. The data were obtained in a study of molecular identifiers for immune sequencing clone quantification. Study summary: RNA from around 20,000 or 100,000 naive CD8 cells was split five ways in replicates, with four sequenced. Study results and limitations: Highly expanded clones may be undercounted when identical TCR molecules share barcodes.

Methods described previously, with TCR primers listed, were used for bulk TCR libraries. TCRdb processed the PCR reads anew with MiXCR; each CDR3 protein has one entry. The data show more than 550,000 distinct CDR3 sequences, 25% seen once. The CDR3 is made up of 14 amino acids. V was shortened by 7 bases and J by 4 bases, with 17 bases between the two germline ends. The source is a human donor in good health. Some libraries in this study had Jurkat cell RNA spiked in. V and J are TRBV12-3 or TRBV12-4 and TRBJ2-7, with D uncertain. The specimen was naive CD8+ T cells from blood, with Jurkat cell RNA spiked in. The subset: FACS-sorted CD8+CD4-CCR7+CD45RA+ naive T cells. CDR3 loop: CASMRTGSIYEQYF. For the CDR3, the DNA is TGTGCCAGCATGCGAACCGGATCGATATACGAGCAGTACTTC.